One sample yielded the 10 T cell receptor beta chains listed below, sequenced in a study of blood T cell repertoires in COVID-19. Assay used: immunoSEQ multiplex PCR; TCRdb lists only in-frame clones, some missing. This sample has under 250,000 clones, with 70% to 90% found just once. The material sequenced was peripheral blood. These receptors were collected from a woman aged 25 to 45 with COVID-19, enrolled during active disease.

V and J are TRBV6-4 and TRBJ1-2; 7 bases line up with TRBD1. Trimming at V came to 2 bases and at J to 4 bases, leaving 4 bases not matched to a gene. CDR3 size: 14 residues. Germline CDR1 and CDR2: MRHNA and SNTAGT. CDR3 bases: TGTGCCAGCAGTGACACAGGGGCCAGCTATGGCTACACCTTC. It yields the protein CASSDTGASYGYTF.

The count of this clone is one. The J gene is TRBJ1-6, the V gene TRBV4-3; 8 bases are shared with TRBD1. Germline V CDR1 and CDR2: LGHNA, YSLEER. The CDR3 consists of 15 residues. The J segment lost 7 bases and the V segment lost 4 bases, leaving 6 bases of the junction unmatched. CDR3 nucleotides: TGCGCCAGCAGCCCCTCTGGGGACAGGAATTCACCCCTCCACTTT. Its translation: CASSPSGDRNSPLHF.

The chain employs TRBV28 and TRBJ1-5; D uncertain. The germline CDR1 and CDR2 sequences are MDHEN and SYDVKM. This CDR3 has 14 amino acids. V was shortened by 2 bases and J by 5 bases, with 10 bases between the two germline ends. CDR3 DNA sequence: TGTGCCAGCAGTTTAGGGAGGGAGTATCAGCCCCAGCATTTT. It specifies CASSLGREYQPQHF.

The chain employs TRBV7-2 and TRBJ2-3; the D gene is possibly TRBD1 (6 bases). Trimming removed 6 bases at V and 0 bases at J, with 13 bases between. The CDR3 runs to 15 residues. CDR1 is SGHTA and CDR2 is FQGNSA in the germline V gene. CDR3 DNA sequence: TGTGCCAGCAGACTAGGGGGACCTAGCACAGATACGCAGTATTTT. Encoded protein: CASRLGGPSTDTQYF.

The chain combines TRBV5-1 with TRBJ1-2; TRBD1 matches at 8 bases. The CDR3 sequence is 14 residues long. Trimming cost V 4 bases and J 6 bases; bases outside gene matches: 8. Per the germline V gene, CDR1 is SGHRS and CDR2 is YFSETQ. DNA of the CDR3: TGCGCCAGCAGCGCGACGACAGGGGCCGATGGCTACACCTTC. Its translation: CASSATTGADGYTF.

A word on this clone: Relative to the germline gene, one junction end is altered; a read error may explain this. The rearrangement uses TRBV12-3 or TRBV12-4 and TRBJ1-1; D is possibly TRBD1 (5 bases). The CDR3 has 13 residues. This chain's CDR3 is CASSLVDRTGPPF. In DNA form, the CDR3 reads TGTGCCAGCAGTTTAGTGGATAGAACAGGCCCACCCTTT.

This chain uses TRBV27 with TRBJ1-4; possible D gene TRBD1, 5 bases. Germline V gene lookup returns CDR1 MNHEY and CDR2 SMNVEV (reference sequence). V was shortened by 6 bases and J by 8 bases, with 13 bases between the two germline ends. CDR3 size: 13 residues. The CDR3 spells CASRNQGGEKLFF. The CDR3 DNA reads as TGTGCCAGCAGGAACCAGGGTGGCGAAAAACTGTTTTTT.

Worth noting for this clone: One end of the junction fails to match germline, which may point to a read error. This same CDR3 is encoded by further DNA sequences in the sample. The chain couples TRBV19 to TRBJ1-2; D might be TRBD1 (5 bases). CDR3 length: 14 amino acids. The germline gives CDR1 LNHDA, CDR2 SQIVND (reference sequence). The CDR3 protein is CASSTRQNNYGYTF. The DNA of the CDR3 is TGTGCCAGTAGCACCCGACAGAATAACTATGGTTACACCTTC.

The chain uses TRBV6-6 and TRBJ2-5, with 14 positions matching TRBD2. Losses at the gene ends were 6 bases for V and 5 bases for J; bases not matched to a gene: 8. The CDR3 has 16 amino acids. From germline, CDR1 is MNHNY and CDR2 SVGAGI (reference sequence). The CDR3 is CASRTGTSGGRETQYF. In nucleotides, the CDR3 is TGTGCCAGCAGAACCGGGACTAGCGGGGGCCGGGAGACCCAGTACTTC.

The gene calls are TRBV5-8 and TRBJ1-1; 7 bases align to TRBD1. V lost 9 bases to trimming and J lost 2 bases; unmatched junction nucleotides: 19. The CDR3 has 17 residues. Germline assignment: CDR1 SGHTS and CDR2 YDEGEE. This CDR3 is CAMTRRGGGTANTEAFF. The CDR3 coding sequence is TGTGCCATGACCCGGCGAGGGGGTGGGACAGCCAACACTGAAGCTTTCTTT.